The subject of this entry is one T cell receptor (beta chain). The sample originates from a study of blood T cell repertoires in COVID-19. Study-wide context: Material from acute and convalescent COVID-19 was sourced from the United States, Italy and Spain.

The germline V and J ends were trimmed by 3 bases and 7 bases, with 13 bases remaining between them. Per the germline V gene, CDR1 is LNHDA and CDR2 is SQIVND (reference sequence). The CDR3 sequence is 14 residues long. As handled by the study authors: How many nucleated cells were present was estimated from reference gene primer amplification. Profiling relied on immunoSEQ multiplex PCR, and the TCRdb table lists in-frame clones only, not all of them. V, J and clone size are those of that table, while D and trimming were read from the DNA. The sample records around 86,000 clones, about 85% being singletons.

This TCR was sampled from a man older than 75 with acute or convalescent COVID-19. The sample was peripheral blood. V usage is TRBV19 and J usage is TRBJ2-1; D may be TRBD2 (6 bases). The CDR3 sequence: CASSIEAGRNEQFF. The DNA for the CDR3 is TGTGCCAGTAGTATTGAGGCGGGGAGGAATGAGCAGTTCTTC.